This TCR beta chain is from a study of blood T cell repertoires in COVID-19. Using immunoSEQ multiplex PCR, the repertoire was profiled, and TCRdb retains in-frame clones only, with some absent. The table lists around 230,000 clones, just over 85% of them singletons. In terms of age and location, participants ranged from about 18 to 100 years and lived in fewer than 30 US areas. The V end lost 0 bases, the J end lost 1 base, and 10 bases lay between the germline ends. Germline V gene lookup returns CDR1 SGHDT and CDR2 YYEEEE. The CDR3 sequence is 15 residues long. The TCR originated in a woman aged 40 to 50 with acute COVID-19. Sample: PBMCs or T cells enriched from blood (not recorded which). V usage is TRBV5-6 and J usage is TRBJ2-5; possibly TRBD2 for D (7 bases). CDR3 DNA sequence: TGTGCCAGCAGCTTGGGTCGGGGGGCCCAAGAGACCCAGTACTTC. It specifies CASSLGRGAQETQYF.